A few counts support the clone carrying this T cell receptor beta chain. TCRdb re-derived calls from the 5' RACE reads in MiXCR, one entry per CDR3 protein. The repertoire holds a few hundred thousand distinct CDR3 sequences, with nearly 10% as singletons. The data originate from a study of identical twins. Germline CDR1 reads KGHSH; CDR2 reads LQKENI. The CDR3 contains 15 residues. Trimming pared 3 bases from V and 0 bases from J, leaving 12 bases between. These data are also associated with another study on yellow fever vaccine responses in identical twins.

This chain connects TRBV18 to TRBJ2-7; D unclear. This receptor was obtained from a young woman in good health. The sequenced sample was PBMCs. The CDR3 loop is CASSPPRGSSYEQYF. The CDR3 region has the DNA TGTGCCAGCTCACCCCCCCGAGGCAGCTCCTACGAGCAGTACTTC. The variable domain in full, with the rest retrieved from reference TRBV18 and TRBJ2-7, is NAGVMQNPRHLVRRRGQEARLRCSPMKGHSHVYWYRQLPEEGLKFMVYLQKENIIDESGMPKERFSAEFPKEGPSILRIQQVVRGDSAAYFCASSPPRGSSYEQYFGPGTRLTVT.